These 9 T cell receptor beta chains were sequenced from one sample in a study of beta chain features in type 1 diabetes. Every isolated RNA sample was fully reverse transcribed, so sequencing captured expressed TCRB transcripts. Assay: immunoSEQ multiplex PCR; the TCRdb copy retains only in-frame clones and omits some. The sample contains around 450,000 clones, about an eighth of which appear only once. Sequenced: naive CD4+ T cells from blood. The receptor set was obtained from a woman aged 18-29 years in good health.

V and J are TRBV7-2 and TRBJ2-1; 9 bases match TRBD2. This CDR3 contains 16 residues. The V segment lost 5 bases and the J segment 6 bases; nucleotides outside the gene matches: 11. In germline, CDR1 is SGHTA, CDR2 FQGNSA. For the CDR3, the DNA is TGTGCCAGCAGCGTGATTGAGGCTAGCGGGGTCAATGAGCAGTTCTTC. It yields the protein CASSVIEASGVNEQFF.

This clone came up a few times. This chain joins TRBV7-9 and TRBJ2-1, with D possibly TRBD1 on 5 matching bases. CDR1 is SEHNR and CDR2 is FQNEAQ in the germline V gene (reference sequence). Trimming removed 1 base at V and 7 bases at J, with 14 bases between. CDR3 size: 15 residues. CDR3 sequence reads: CASSLVPQGRNEQFF. CDR3 nucleotide sequence: TGTGCCAGCAGCTTAGTCCCCCAGGGTCGGAATGAGCAGTTCTTC.

This chain joins TRBV29-1 and TRBJ2-3, with D possibly TRBD1 on 6 matching bases. The CDR3 spans 13 residues. Germline V CDR1 and CDR2: SQVTM, ANQGSEA. Trimming cost V 3 bases and J 0 bases, with 7 bases left between them. DNA of the CDR3: TGCAGCGTTGATCAGGGGAGCACAGATACGCAGTATTTT. It specifies CSVDQGSTDTQYF.

The chain links TRBV7-2 to TRBJ2-1; TRBD2 matches 16 bases. The germline V gene encodes CDR1 SGHTA and CDR2 FQGNSA. Germline trimming cut 5 bases from V and 7 bases from J; bases unmatched to any gene: 8. The CDR3 has 17 amino acids. This CDR3 is CASSRGTSGGARNEQFF. The CDR3 nucleotides are TGTGCCAGCAGCCGAGGGACTAGCGGGGGGGCCCGAAATGAGCAGTTCTTC.

This clone has a handful of counts. This chain uses TRBV4-2 with TRBJ2-7; D might be TRBD1 or TRBD2, each matching 5 bases. From germline, CDR1 is LGHNA and CDR2 YNFKEQ. The ends were cut back, 4 bases at V and 5 bases at J, with 18 bases in the middle. The CDR3 extends over 15 amino acids. DNA of the CDR3: TGTGCCAGCAGCCGAGGGACCGCCTATCTAGACGAGCAGTACTTC. It translates to CASSRGTAYLDEQYF.

This clone was detected only a few times. The chain uses TRBV30 and TRBJ2-1; TRBD2 matches at 10 bases. The germline V gene has CDR1 GTSNPN and CDR2 SVGIG (reference sequence). V shed 7 bases and J 2 bases; nucleotides not matched to a gene: 2. This CDR3 comprises 13 residues. The CDR3 nucleotides are TGTGCCTTTAGCGGGGGGACCTACAATGAGCAGTTCTTC. Amino acids: CAFSGGTYNEQFF.

Only a few counts were recorded for this clone. This rearrangement joins TRBV27 to TRBJ2-4, with D unresolved. CDR1 is MNHEY and CDR2 is SMNVEV in the germline V gene (reference sequence). The V end was cut by 6 bases, the J end by 0 bases, with 12 bases between. The CDR3 runs to 15 residues. The CDR3 protein is CASSPSYVAKNIQYF. Here the CDR3 DNA reads TGTGCCAGCAGCCCGTCGTATGTAGCCAAAAACATTCAGTACTTC.

The V and J genes are TRBV7-3 and TRBJ1-1, with D maybe TRBD1 (6 bases). The ends were cut back, 8 bases at V and 0 bases at J, with 13 bases in the middle. The germline gives CDR1 SGHTA, CDR2 FQGTGA. The CDR3 is 14 amino acids. CDR3 sequence: CASSVDSMNTEAFF. Written as DNA, the CDR3 is TGTGCCAGCTCGGTGGACAGCATGAACACTGAAGCTTTCTTT. Using reference TRBV7-3 and TRBJ1-1 for the parts outside the CDR3, the full variable domain is GAGVSQTPSNKVTEKGKYVELRCDPISGHTALYWYRQSLGQGPEFLIYFQGTGAADDSGLPNDRFFAVRPEGSVSTLKIQRTERGDSAVYLCASSVDSMNTEAFFGQGTRLTVV.

There are a few counts of this clone. The chain is built from TRBV2 and TRBJ1-6; 8 bases line up with TRBD1. The J segment lost 7 bases and the V segment lost 2 bases, leaving 4 bases of the junction unmatched. Germline CDR1 SNHLY, CDR2 FYNNEI. The CDR3 runs 15 residues. DNA of the CDR3: TGTGCCAGCAGTGAAACAGGGGGGCTCAATTCACCCCTCCACTTT. Residues: CASSETGGLNSPLHF.